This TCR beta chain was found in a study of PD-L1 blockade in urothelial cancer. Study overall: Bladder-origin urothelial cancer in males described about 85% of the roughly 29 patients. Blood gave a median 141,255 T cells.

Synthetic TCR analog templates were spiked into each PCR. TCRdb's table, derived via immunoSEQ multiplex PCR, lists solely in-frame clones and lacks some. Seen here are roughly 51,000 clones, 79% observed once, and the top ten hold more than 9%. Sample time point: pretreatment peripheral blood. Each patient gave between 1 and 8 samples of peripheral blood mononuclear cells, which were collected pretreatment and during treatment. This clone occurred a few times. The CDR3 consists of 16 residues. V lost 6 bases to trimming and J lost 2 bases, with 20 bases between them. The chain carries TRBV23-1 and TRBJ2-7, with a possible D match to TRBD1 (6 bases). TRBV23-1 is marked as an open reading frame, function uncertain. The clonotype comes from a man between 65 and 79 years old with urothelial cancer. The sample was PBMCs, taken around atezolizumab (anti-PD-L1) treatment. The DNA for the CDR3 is TGCGCCAGCAGCCCCTCAGAGGGGGAACCCACCTACGAGCAGTACTTC. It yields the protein CASSPSEGEPTYEQYF.